These 26 T cell receptor beta chains came from one sample sequenced in a study of CD8+ T cells in alopecia areata. The authors extracted RNA and reverse transcribed it into cDNA as the sequencing template. Sequencing was performed with immunoSEQ multiplex PCR; in TCRdb, only in-frame clones are kept and a portion is missing. This sample carries around 100,000 clones and no singletons, and around 20% goes to the top ten. Sequencing used lesional skin. These receptors all come from a C3H/HeJ mouse with alopecia areata. MHC haplotype: H2-k.

On this clone itself: Germline and genes here are mouse. The read ends 4 residues shy of where the CDR3 ends; the end is completed using the germline J gene. This chain joins TRBV13-1 and TRBJ1-4; possibly TRBD1 for D (6 bases). CDR1 and CDR2 from the germline V gene are NSHNY and SYGAGN. The CDR3 consists of 16 residues. V was clipped by 2 bases and J by 2 bases, with 13 bases between them. The sequenced CDR3 bases are TGTGCCAGCAGTGACCATCTGGGGGGCTCCAACGAA. Translating it yields CASSDHLGGSNE. The entire CDR3 sequence reads CASSDHLGGSNERLFF.

There are a few counts of this clone. All gene names here are mouse names. Coverage ceases 4 residues before the CDR3 finishes, and the germline J gene fills in the end. The J gene is TRBJ2-4, the V gene TRBV1; the match to TRBD1 covers 8 bases. Germline-derived CDR1 and CDR2 are NSQYPW and LRSPGD (reference sequence). V shed 0 bases and J 1 base; nucleotides not matched to a gene: 3. This CDR3 is 16 amino acids long. This CDR3 reads CTCSADRGQGQNTLYF. CDR3 DNA (partial): TGCACCTGCAGTGCAGATAGGGGACAGGGTCAAAAC.

A note on this clone: Genes and germline are mouse. The CDR3 is cut off 4 residues early in the read; its end comes from the germline J gene. The rearrangement uses TRBV31 and TRBJ2-1, with 9 bases matching TRBD1. This CDR3 region has 16 residues. The V gene end was trimmed by 3 bases and the J gene end by 3 bases; junction bases not matched to a gene: 9. Germline CDR1 is GKSSPN and CDR2 is SITVG. CDR3 sequence: CAWSPVGTGTYAEQFF. Incomplete CDR3 DNA: TGTGCCTGGAGCCCCGTAGGGACAGGGACCTATGCT.

Details on this clone: Mouse gene names and germline throughout. The read is 4 residues too short to cover the CDR3 end, so that end is filled in from the germline J gene. The V call is TRBV17, the J call TRBJ2-7; 10 bases are shared with TRBD1. The CDR3 extends over 15 amino acids. The germline V gene has CDR1 MNHDT and CDR2 YYDKIL. The junction had 3 bases not matched to a gene; V was cut back by 1 base and J by 3 bases. The part of the CDR3 DNA that was read is TGTGCTAGCAGTAGAGTGGGGACAGGGGACTAT. Protein product: CASSRVGTGDY. The entire CDR3 protein is CASSRVGTGDYEQYF.

Worth noting for this clone: Genes and germline are mouse. The DNA ends 4 residues before the CDR3 does, and the rest of the CDR3 is filled in from the germline J gene. Other DNA sequences within the sample encode an identical CDR3. This chain uses TRBV1 with TRBJ2-1, with TRBD2 matching 9 bases. V was clipped by 3 bases and J by 4 bases; unmatched bases: 4. Germline CDR1 and CDR2: NSQYPW and LRSPGD (reference sequence). There are 15 residues in the CDR3. The part of the CDR3 DNA that was read is TGCACCTGCAGTGCCCTGGGGGGGGCTTATGCT. It is translated as CTCSALGGAYA. The full CDR3 reads CTCSALGGAYAEQFF.

Concerning this clone itself: The gene symbols are mouse symbols. With the read ending 4 residues before the CDR3 end, the germline J gene is used to fill in that end. The J gene is TRBJ2-5, the V gene TRBV13-2, with a weak D call TRBD1 (6 bases). The CDR3 is 16 residues long. CDR1 and CDR2 from the germline V gene are NNHNN and SYGAGS (reference sequence). V lost 0 bases, J lost 0 bases, and 11 bases lay in between. The CDR3 loop reads CASGDALGQNQDTQYF. The sequenced part of the CDR3 DNA is TGTGCCAGCGGTGATGCCCTGGGACAAAACCAAGAC.

Turning to this clone: These gene names are mouse names. The read ends 4 residues early relative to the CDR3; the germline J gene fills the gap. The chain is built from TRBV13-3 and TRBJ2-1; 7 bases agree with TRBD1. CDR1 is NNHDY and CDR2 is SYVADS in the germline V gene. J lost 5 bases, V lost 0 bases, and 5 bases had no gene match. This CDR3 is built from 15 residues. CDR3 region: CASSDETGRHAEQFF. Partial CDR3 DNA: TGTGCCAGCAGTGATGAGACAGGGAGGCATGCT.

On this clone itself: Gene and germline names: mouse. The CDR3 goes on 4 residues after the read ends, and that part is filled in from the germline J gene. The chain combines TRBV31 with TRBJ2-7, with D perhaps TRBD2 (5 bases). The CDR3 has 12 residues. Looked up from germline, CDR1 is GKSSPN and CDR2 is SITVG. The sequenced CDR3 bases are TGTGCCTGGAGTCTATCCTGGGAT. It yields the protein CAWSLSWD. In full, the CDR3 reads CAWSLSWDEQYF.

About this clone: Mouse names are used for the genes. From the germline J gene comes the end of the CDR3, since the read stops 4 residues before it. The chain uses TRBV1 and TRBJ1-4; D is unclear. The CDR3 extends over 16 amino acids. Germline V gives CDR1 NSQYPW, CDR2 LRSPGD (reference sequence). V lost 2 bases and J lost 0, with 10 bases in between. The sequenced part of the CDR3 DNA is TGCACCTGCAGTGCACCTTCAGCAATTTCCAACGAA. Amino acid sequence: CTCSAPSAISNE. The full CDR3 protein reads CTCSAPSAISNERLFF. Variable domain in full (rest from reference TRBV1 and TRBJ1-4): VTLLEQNPRWRLVPRGQAVNLRCILKNSQYPWMSWYQQDLQKQLQWLFTLRSPGDKEVKSLPGADYLATRVTDTELRLQVANMSQGRTLYCTCSAPSAISNERLFFGHGTKLSVL.

This clone was observed at least ten times. These gene names are mouse names. The read terminates 4 residues before the CDR3 end, so the remaining end is supplied by the germline J gene. The V gene is TRBV13-3, the J gene TRBJ2-7; D gene uncertain. Germline-derived CDR1 and CDR2 are NNHDY and SYVADS. V lost 2 bases, J lost 0 bases, and 6 bases lay in between. The CDR3 runs to 13 residues. Here the CDR3 reads CASSDSFSYEQYF. CDR3 DNA, as far as it was read: TGTGCCAGCAGTGACTCCTTCTCCTAT.

Only a few counts were recorded for this clone. Each gene name is a mouse one. The read is 4 residues too short to cover the CDR3 end, so that end is filled in from the germline J gene. The genes are TRBV13-3 and TRBJ2-1, with 7 positions matching TRBD2. In germline, CDR1 is NNHDY, CDR2 SYVADS. The J segment lost 0 bases and the V segment lost 1 base, leaving 4 bases of the junction unmatched. There are 16 residues in the CDR3. The DNA read from the CDR3 is TGTGCCAGCAGTGATAGGTCTGGGGGTAACTATGCT. It is translated as CASSDRSGGNYA. The entire CDR3 protein reads CASSDRSGGNYAEQFF.

Of note for this clone: Genes and germline come from the mouse. The read finishes 4 residues shy of the CDR3 end, and the germline J gene is used to complete it. V usage is TRBV13-1 and J usage is TRBJ2-7, with TRBD2 identical over 11 bases. V lost 2 bases to trimming and J lost 3 bases; unmatched junction nucleotides: 4. The CDR3 contains 15 residues. Germline V CDR1 and CDR2: NSHNY, SYGAGN. CDR3 in amino acids: CASSEGTGGLYEQYF. The sequenced part of the CDR3 DNA is TGTGCCAGCAGTGAGGGGACTGGGGGCCTCTAT.

This clone was observed a handful of times. Germline and genes: mouse. The read ends 4 residues shy of where the CDR3 ends; the end is completed using the germline J gene. J is TRBJ2-1 and V is TRBV19; 7 bases agree with TRBD1. There are 13 residues in the CDR3. CDR1 and CDR2 (germline): FNHDT, SITEND (reference sequence). CDR3 bases read: TGTGCCAGCAGTAACCTGGGACAGACT. Its protein product is CASSNLGQT. The CDR3 in full is CASSNLGQTEQFF.

This clone was seen a handful of times. The germline and genes are mouse ones. The observed sequence ends 4 residues before the CDR3 terminus, with the missing tail filled in from the germline J gene. The chain has TRBV17 and TRBJ2-7; D unresolved. The CDR3 loop spans 13 amino acids. Germline loops: CDR1 MNHDT, CDR2 YYDKIL. Deletions cut 0 bases from V and 3 bases from J, with 6 bases between. Here the CDR3 reads CASSREKLYEQYF. The part of the CDR3 DNA that was read is TGTGCTAGCAGTAGAGAAAAACTCTAT. Complete variable domain (other parts from reference TRBV17 and TRBJ2-7): DTTVKQNPRYKLARVGKPVNLICSQTMNHDTMYWYQKKPNQAPKLLLFYYDKILNREADTFEKFQSSRPNNSFCSLYIGSAGLEYSAMYLCASSREKLYEQYFGPGTRLTVL.

Only a few counts were recorded for this clone. Genes here carry mouse names. The missing CDR3 end, 4 residues past where the read stops, is filled in from the germline J gene. The chain links TRBV1 to TRBJ2-7, with TRBD2 matching 7 bases. This CDR3 has 13 residues. Germline V lookup: CDR1 NSQYPW, CDR2 LRSPGD (reference sequence). The CDR3 region is CTCSARLGYEQYF. The CDR3 DNA, read in part, is TGCACCTGCAGTGCGCGACTGGGATAT. Full variable domain (missing parts from reference TRBV1 and TRBJ2-7): VTLLEQNPRWRLVPRGQAVNLRCILKNSQYPWMSWYQQDLQKQLQWLFTLRSPGDKEVKSLPGADYLATRVTDTELRLQVANMSQGRTLYCTCSARLGYEQYFGPGTRLTVL.

A word on this clone: The listed genes are named as in mouse. With the read ending 4 residues before the CDR3 end, the germline J gene is used to fill in that end. Other nucleotide sequences in the sample specify the same CDR3. The chain uses TRBV13-3 and TRBJ1-1, with 10 bases fitting TRBD1. Germline values: CDR1 NNHDY, CDR2 SYVADS. This CDR3 region has 15 residues. The V and J ends lost 2 bases and 2 bases, in that order; junction bases with no gene match: 3. The sequenced CDR3 bases are TGTGCCAGCAGTGAGACAGGGGGCGGCAACACA. Residues: CASSETGGGNT. The complete CDR3 protein is CASSETGGGNTEVFF.

A word on this clone: The genes are named according to mouse. The CDR3 end is not reached by the read, which stops 4 residues before it; the germline J gene fills it in. V gene TRBV13-1 combines with J gene TRBJ2-1, with TRBD1 as a possible D gene (7 bases). Germline loops: CDR1 NSHNY, CDR2 SYGAGN. This CDR3 has 14 amino acids. The CDR3 bases that were read are TGTGCCAGCAGCAACCCTCCAGGGGGGGCT. Translated: CASSNPPGGA. The whole CDR3 reads CASSNPPGGAEQFF.

This clone has only a few counts. Mouse gene names apply. From the germline J gene comes the end of the CDR3, since the read stops 4 residues before it. V is TRBV13-3 and J is TRBJ1-2; tentatively, D is TRBD1 (6 bases). The germline V gene encodes CDR1 NNHDY and CDR2 SYVADS. The V and J ends lost 2 bases and 2 bases respectively, with 10 bases between them. CDR3 length equals 14 residues. The CDR3 bases that were read are TGTGCCAGCAGTGAACAGGGAGGGAACTCC. Protein sequence: CASSEQGGNS. The complete CDR3 reads CASSEQGGNSDYTF.

This clone was detected only a few times. The listed TCRdb protein conflicts with the DNA translation at residue 13, and the protein shown is translated directly from the DNA. Gene names and germline refer to mouse. The sequenced fragment ends 3 residues before the CDR3 boundary, so the rest is inferred from the germline J gene. This rearrangement joins TRBV12-2 to TRBJ1-3; the match to TRBD1 covers 7 bases. V lost 1 base and J lost 0; bases outside the gene matches: 5. The CDR3 runs 16 residues. Germline CDR1 reads SGHLS; CDR2 reads HYDKME. The CDR3 reads CASSLPGTDSGNTLYF. CDR3 DNA, as far as it was read: TGTGCCAGCTCTCTTCCCGGGACAGATTCTGGAAATACG. Drawing the rest from reference TRBV12-2 and TRBJ1-3, the complete variable domain is NSGVVQSPRYIIKGKGERSILKCIPISGHLSVAWYQQTQGQELKFFIQHYDKMERDKGNLPSRFSVQQFDDYHSEMNMSALELEDSAVYFCASSLPGTDSGNTLYFGEGSRLIVV.

A few counts support this clone. Gene names refer to mouse genes. The DNA ends 4 residues before the CDR3 does, and the rest of the CDR3 is filled in from the germline J gene. This sequence joins TRBV13-1 and TRBJ2-1, with 14 nucleotides matching TRBD2. This CDR3 has 16 amino acids. Germline CDR1 reads NSHNY; CDR2 reads SYGAGN. The sequenced part of the CDR3 DNA is TGTGCCAGCAGTGATGGGGACTGGGGGGGCCGGGCT. Translated, it gives CASSDGDWGGRA. The entire CDR3 protein is CASSDGDWGGRAEQFF.

Details on this clone: An end of the junction does not agree with germline; a read error may underlie this. Mouse germline and gene names are used. The CDR3 end is not reached by the read, which stops 4 residues before it; the germline J gene fills it in. This chain joins TRBV1 and TRBJ2-1; D not certain. This CDR3 contains 13 residues. In germline, CDR1 is NSQYPW, CDR2 LRSPGD (reference sequence). The sequenced part of the CDR3 DNA is TGCACCTGCAGTGCAGCTAACAATGCT. This gives the protein CTCSAANNA. The whole CDR3 protein is CTCSAANNAEQFF. Filled out from reference TRBV1 and TRBJ2-1, the complete variable domain reads VTLLEQNPRWRLVPRGQAVNLRCILKNSQYPWMSWYQQDLQKQLQWLFTLRSPGDKEVKSLPGADYLATRVTDTELRLQVANMSQGRTLYCTCSAANNAEQFFGPGTRLTVL.

This clone was observed a handful of times. The gene names here belong to mouse. The DNA ends 4 residues before the CDR3 does, and the rest of the CDR3 is filled in from the germline J gene. The chain combines TRBV19 with TRBJ2-7; possibly TRBD2 for D (6 bases). Germline lookup yields CDR1 FNHDT and CDR2 SITEND (reference sequence). V lost 7 bases to trimming and J lost 0 bases, with 11 bases between them. The CDR3 extends over 13 amino acids. CDR3 loop: CASCLGNSYEQYF. The CDR3 DNA, read in part, is TGTGCCAGCTGCCTGGGGAACTCCTAT.

This clone turned up a few times. Here the gene names and germline are mouse. With the read ending 4 residues before the CDR3 end, the germline J gene is used to fill in that end. The chain is built from TRBV13-3 and TRBJ2-5; the D is unclear. Germline lookup yields CDR1 NNHDY and CDR2 SYVADS. CDR3 size: 10 residues. Trimming left V 8 bases short and J 3 bases short, with 4 bases between. Incomplete CDR3 DNA: TGTGCCAGGCAGCAAGAC. This translates into CARQQD. The whole CDR3 region reads CARQQDTQYF.

A remark on this clone: Gene names are the mouse ones. The read stops 4 residues short of the end of the CDR3; the missing end is completed from the germline J gene. V gene TRBV13-1 combines with J gene TRBJ2-1; TRBD2 agrees at 7 bases. CDR1 and CDR2 (germline): NSHNY, SYGAGN. This CDR3 spans 14 amino acids. Unmatched junction bases numbered 3, after V lost 3 bases and J lost 3 bases. Partial CDR3 DNA: TGTGCCAGCAGTGTGGACTGGCCCTATGCT. As protein: CASSVDWPYA. The whole CDR3 sequence reads CASSVDWPYAEQFF.

To note about this clone: The gene names here belong to mouse. The CDR3 end lies 4 residues beyond the end of the read and is filled in from the germline J gene. V usage is TRBV12-1 and J usage is TRBJ1-2; 9 bases align to TRBD1. The CDR3 consists of 17 residues. Trimming removed 2 bases from V and 1 base from J; junction bases left unmatched: 10. Germline V gene lookup returns CDR1 SGHSN and CDR2 HYEKVE. The CDR3 DNA, read in part, is TGTGCCAGCTCTCCCACAGGGGGCGCGGGTTTAAACTCC. This encodes CASSPTGGAGLNS. The whole CDR3 sequence reads CASSPTGGAGLNSDYTF.

Many counts were recorded for this clone. Gene names refer to mouse genes. The missing CDR3 end, 4 residues past where the read stops, is filled in from the germline J gene. This rearrangement joins TRBV13-3 to TRBJ2-2; 7 positions agree with TRBD1. This CDR3 is built from 12 residues. V lost 5 bases and J lost 5; bases outside the gene matches: 0. Germline lookup yields CDR1 NNHDY and CDR2 SYVADS. This CDR3 reads CASRGQTGQLYF. Incomplete CDR3 DNA: TGTGCCAGCAGGGGACAGACCGGG.